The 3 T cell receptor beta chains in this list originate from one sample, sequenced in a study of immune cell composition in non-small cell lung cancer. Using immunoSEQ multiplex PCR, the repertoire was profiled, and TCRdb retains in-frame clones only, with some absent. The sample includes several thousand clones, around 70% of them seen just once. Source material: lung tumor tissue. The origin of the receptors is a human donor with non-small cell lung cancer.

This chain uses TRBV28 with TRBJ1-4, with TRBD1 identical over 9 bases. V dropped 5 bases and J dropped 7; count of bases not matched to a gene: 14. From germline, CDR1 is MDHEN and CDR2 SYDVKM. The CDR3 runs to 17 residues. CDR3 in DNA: TGTGCCAGCAGTAACCGGGACAGGGTTAAGTCGGGTGAAAAACTGTTTTTT. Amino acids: CASSNRDRVKSGEKLFF.

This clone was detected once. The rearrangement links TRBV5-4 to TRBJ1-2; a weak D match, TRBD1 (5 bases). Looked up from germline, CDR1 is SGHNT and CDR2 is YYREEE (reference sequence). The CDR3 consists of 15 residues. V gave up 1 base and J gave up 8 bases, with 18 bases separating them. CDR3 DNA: TGTGCCAGCAGCTTGTTGGCTGCACAGGCGCGCGGCTACACCTTC. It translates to CASSLLAAQARGYTF.

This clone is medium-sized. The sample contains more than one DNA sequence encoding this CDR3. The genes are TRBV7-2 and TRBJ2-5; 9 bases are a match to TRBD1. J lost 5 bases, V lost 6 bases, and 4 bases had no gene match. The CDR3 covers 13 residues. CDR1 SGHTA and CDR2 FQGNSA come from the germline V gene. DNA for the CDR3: TGTGCCAGCAGAAGGACAGGGGAGGAGACCCAGTACTTC. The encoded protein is CASRRTGEETQYF.